At least ten counts were recorded for the clone carrying this TCR beta chain. Its antigen is unidentified. Trimming removed 4 bases from V and 6 bases from J, with 13 bases in between. CDR1 and CDR2 (germline): SGHTA, FQGNSA. The CDR3 runs to 13 residues. TCRdb processed the 5' RACE reads anew with MiXCR; each CDR3 protein has one entry. The sample holds under 4,500 distinct CDR3 sequences, around 6.7% seen once. The sample belongs to a study of spatial heterogeneity in lung cancer. Across the whole study: A consistent excess of beta-chain over alpha-chain sequences was detected. Matched bulk RNA-seq gave a T cell module score that correlated strongly with tumor-region TCR transcript counts. More than nine raw reads, on average, carried each unique TCR and UMI combination. The study's findings and limits: How many expanded intratumoral alpha and beta TCRs were present tracked the tumor mutation count, which was a count of nonsynonymous mutations.

Time point given: sample taken at primary tumor resection. The sequence came from a male donor with early-stage non-small cell lung cancer. This sample comprised lung tumor tissue, obtained at surgery. J is TRBJ2-7 and V is TRBV7-2, with D possibly TRBD1 on 6 matching bases. CDR3 in amino acids: CASSSDRAVEQYF. In DNA, the CDR3 is TGTGCCAGCAGCTCGGACAGAGCCGTCGAGCAGTACTTC. Drawing the rest from reference TRBV7-2 and TRBJ2-7, the complete variable domain is GAGVSQSPSNKVTEKGKDVELRCDPISGHTALYWYRQSLGQGLEFLIYFQGNSAPDKSGLPSDRFSAERTGGSVSTLTIQRTQQEDSAVYLCASSSDRAVEQYFGPGTRLTVT.